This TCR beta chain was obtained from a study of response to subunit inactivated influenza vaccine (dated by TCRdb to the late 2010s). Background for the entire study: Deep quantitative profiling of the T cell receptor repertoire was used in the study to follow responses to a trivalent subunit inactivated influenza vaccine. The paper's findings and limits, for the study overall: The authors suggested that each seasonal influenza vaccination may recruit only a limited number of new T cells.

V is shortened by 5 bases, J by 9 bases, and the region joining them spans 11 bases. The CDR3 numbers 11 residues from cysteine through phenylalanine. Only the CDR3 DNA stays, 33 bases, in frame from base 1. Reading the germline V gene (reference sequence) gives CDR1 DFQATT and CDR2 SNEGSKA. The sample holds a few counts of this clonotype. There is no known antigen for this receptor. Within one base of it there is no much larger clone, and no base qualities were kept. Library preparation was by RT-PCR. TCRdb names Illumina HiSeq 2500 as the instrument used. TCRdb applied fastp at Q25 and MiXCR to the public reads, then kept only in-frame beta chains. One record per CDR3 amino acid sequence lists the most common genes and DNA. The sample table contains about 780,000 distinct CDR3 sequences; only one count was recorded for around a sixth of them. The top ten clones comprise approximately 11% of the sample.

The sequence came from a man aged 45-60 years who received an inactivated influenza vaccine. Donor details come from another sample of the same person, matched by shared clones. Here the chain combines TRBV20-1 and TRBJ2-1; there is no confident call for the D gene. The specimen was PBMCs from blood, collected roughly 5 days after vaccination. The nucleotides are TGCAGTGCTCCACTCGGAAGTGAGCAGTTCTTC. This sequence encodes CSAPLGSEQFF.